This T cell receptor (beta chain) was recorded in a study of patients and donors after allogeneic stem cell transplantation. A single record per CDR3 protein comes from TCRdb applying MiXCR to the RT-PCR reads. The data contain under 170,000 distinct CDR3 sequences, roughly two fifths of them singletons. Trimming took off 1 base at V and 0 bases at J, with 10 bases between the two ends. Germline V CDR1 and CDR2: MDHEN, SYDVKM. This CDR3 is 16 amino acids long. This chain links TRBV28 with TRBJ1-5; no firm D call. Sequencing was done on a sample of blood, either unsorted or a sorted T cell fraction (not recorded which). The sequence derives from a human donor who was either an allogeneic HSCT recipient or a stem cell or donor lymphocyte infusion donor (not recorded which). It is not recorded whose cells these are; they may come from a transplant donor. CDR3: CASSLSAGHSNQPQHF. The CDR3 region has the DNA TGTGCCAGCAGTTTATCAGCAGGTCATAGCAATCAGCCCCAGCATTTT. The variable domain in full, with the rest retrieved from reference TRBV28 and TRBJ1-5, is DVKVTQSSRYLVKRTGEKVFLECVQDMDHENMFWYRQDPGLGLRLIYFSYDVKMKEKGDIPEGYSVSREKKERFSLILESASTNQTSMYLCASSLSAGHSNQPQHFGDGTRLSIL.